A single sample is the source of the 14 T cell receptor beta chains below, sequenced in a study of cytomegalovirus exposure and HLA in healthy donors. Use of 60 Vbeta and 13 Jbeta primers characterized the PCR. Profiled with immunoSEQ multiplex PCR; TCRdb holds only in-frame clones, not every one. In the table there are tens of thousands of clones, 76% of which are singletons. The sample was PBMCs. The receptors here all came from a male donor in good health and CMV-seronegative.

CDR3 region: CASSIGPEAFF. In DNA form, the CDR3 reads TGTGCCAGTAGTATAGGGCCTGAAGCTTTCTTT. V and J are TRBV19 and TRBJ1-1; no clear D gene. The CDR3 has 11 residues. V was pared by 1 base and J by 6 bases, with 3 bases between. Germline V CDR1 and CDR2: LNHDA, SQIVND (reference sequence).

V is TRBV10-1 and J is TRBJ2-7, with D possibly being TRBD1 (6 bases). This CDR3 contains 13 residues. The germline V and J ends were trimmed by 3 bases and 4 bases, with 10 bases remaining between them. The germline gives CDR1 WNHNN, CDR2 SYGVQD (reference sequence). The CDR3 bases are TGCGCCAGCAGTGATTCCGGGACATACGAGCAGTACTTC. It specifies CASSDSGTYEQYF.

To note about this clone: This sample also contains other DNA sequences that code for the same CDR3. This chain links TRBV9 with TRBJ1-3; D remains ambiguous. The CDR3 has 17 amino acids. V was pared by 0 bases and J by 0 bases, with 13 bases between. Germline assignment: CDR1 SGDLS and CDR2 YYNGEE. CDR3 DNA sequence: TGTGCCAGCAGCGTAGGGCACGCAGGCCTCTCTGGAAACACCATATATTTT. Translation gives CASSVGHAGLSGNTIYF.

This clone was found once. This chain uses TRBV7-2 with TRBJ1-1, with 8 bases identical to TRBD1. Germline CDR1 and CDR2: SGHTA and FQGNSA. The CDR3 covers 15 residues. V lost 5 bases, J lost 8 bases, and 13 bases stayed unmatched. The DNA for the CDR3 is TGTGCCAGCAGCCCCGGACAGGGTGAGCAAAAGGAAGCTTTCTTT. Protein sequence: CASSPGQGEQKEAFF.

In this sample, this clone turned up a few times. Compared with germline, one end of the junction differs, possibly owing to a read error. The CDR3 spells CATSPGGNYGYTF. The CDR3 nucleotides read TGTGCCACCAGTCCAGGGGGCAACTATGGCTACACCTTC. V and J are TRBV6-4 and TRBJ1-2; 8 positions agree with TRBD1. The CDR3 totals 13 residues. The germline V gene has CDR1 MRHNA and CDR2 SNTAGT.

This chain connects TRBV2 to TRBJ1-1; 7 nucleotides align to TRBD1. Germline CDR1 SNHLY, CDR2 FYNNEI. The CDR3 extends over 11 amino acids. V lost 5 bases, J lost 7 bases, and 1 base stayed unmatched. The CDR3 sequence is CASSRTGEAFF. CDR3 nucleotides: TGTGCCAGCAGTAGGACAGGTGAAGCTTTCTTT.

The rearrangement uses TRBV11-1 and TRBJ2-1; TRBD2 aligns across 13 bases. CDR1 SGHAT and CDR2 FQDESV come from the germline V gene (reference sequence). This CDR3 comprises 18 residues. The trim removed 5 bases at V and 2 bases at J, leaving 9 bases unmatched. This CDR3 is CASSQGLAGATTYNEQFF. The CDR3, as DNA: TGTGCCAGCAGCCAAGGACTAGCGGGGGCCACTACCTACAATGAGCAGTTCTTC.

The chain carries TRBV10-1 and TRBJ2-3; D gene uncertain. The germline V and J ends were trimmed by 4 bases and 3 bases, with 5 bases remaining between them. The CDR3 loop spans 12 amino acids. Germline V gene sequence: CDR1 WNHNN, CDR2 SYGVQD (reference sequence). The CDR3 is CASSGATDTQYF. The CDR3 region has the DNA TGCGCCAGCAGTGGAGCAACAGATACGCAGTATTTT.

As to this clone: This likely comes from a read error, as the CDR3 has no conserved phenylalanine or tryptophan at its end. This sequence joins TRBV6-5 and TRBJ1-1, with 11 bases identical to TRBD1. CDR1 is MNHEY, CDR2 SVGAGI, per germline. The CDR3 totals 14 residues. The V gene end was trimmed by 4 bases and the J gene end by 7 bases; junction bases not matched to a gene: 5. This CDR3 reads CASSLDRGHLEAFL. CDR3 DNA sequence: TGTGCCAGCAGTTTGGACAGGGGGCATCTTGAAGCTTTCCTT.

This clone was seen only once. The CDR3 DNA is TGTGCCAGCAGCACACTAGGAGGGAATGCAGAGACCCAGTACTTC. Its protein product is CASSTLGGNAETQYF. V usage is TRBV13 and J usage is TRBJ2-5; D possibly corresponds to TRBD2 (6 bases). Germline lookup yields CDR1 PRHDT and CDR2 FYEKMQ (reference sequence). V gave up 5 bases and J gave up 4 bases, with 17 bases separating them. The CDR3 is 15 amino acids.

The chain combines TRBV27 with TRBJ2-7; tentatively, D is TRBD1 (6 bases). Germline V lookup: CDR1 MNHEY, CDR2 SMNVEV (reference sequence). The CDR3 has 12 amino acids. The ends were cut back, 6 bases at V and 6 bases at J, with 12 bases in the middle. DNA for the CDR3: TGTGCCAGCAGCGTCACAGGGATCGAGCAGTACTTC. Amino acids: CASSVTGIEQYF.

This clone was seen a single time. The CDR3 region is CASSLLGGTSTDTQYF. In DNA form, the CDR3 reads TGTGCCAGCAGCTTACTTGGCGGGACTAGCACAGATACGCAGTATTTT. The chain carries TRBV7-3 and TRBJ2-3, with D possibly being TRBD2 (6 bases). V lost 2 bases and J 0 bases, leaving 12 bases between the germline ends. This CDR3 is 16 amino acids long. Germline lookup yields CDR1 SGHTA and CDR2 FQGTGA.

The V and J genes are TRBV5-4 and TRBJ1-1, with D unclear. This CDR3 is 14 amino acids long. Germline CDR1 and CDR2: SGHNT and YYREEE (reference sequence). Trimming removed 0 bases from V and 8 bases from J, with 14 bases in between. In nucleotides, the CDR3 is TGTGCCAGCAGCTTGGGGGCAGGCTCTCACGAAGCTTTCTTT. Translation gives CASSLGAGSHEAFF.

This clone was seen just once. The chain combines TRBV28 with TRBJ1-2, with D unclear. The V gene's germline CDR1 is MDHEN and CDR2 SYDVKM. V gave up 11 bases and J gave up 3 bases, with 16 bases separating them. CDR3 length equals 13 residues. The CDR3 loop is CAVRRPTDYGYTF. The CDR3 DNA sequence: TGTGCCGTAAGGCGGCCCACCGACTATGGCTACACCTTC.